The 15 T cell receptor beta chains reported below all come from one sample, sequenced in a study of shared clonotypes between healthy human individuals. Assay: immunoSEQ multiplex PCR; the TCRdb copy retains only in-frame clones and omits some. The sample includes around 2.5 million clones, 93% of them seen just once. The sequenced sample consisted of naive CD4+ T cells from PBMCs. Indicated subset: CD45RA+ positively selected. The receptor source for this set is a man aged 18 to 30 in good health. Some clones in this sample may be carry-over from other donors' samples.

As regards this clone: Other nucleotide sequences in the sample specify the same CDR3. The CDR3 DNA reads TGTGCCAGCAGCGTCGGGGCCAATCAGCCCCAGCATTTT. Protein: CASSVGANQPQHF. This chain uses TRBV9 with TRBJ1-5, with a weak D call TRBD1 (5 bases). Trimming took 2 bases from V and 3 from J, leaving 6 bases between them. Germline V gives CDR1 SGDLS, CDR2 YYNGEE. This CDR3 comprises 13 residues.

The gene calls are TRBV28 and TRBJ1-5, with 7 bases identical to TRBD1. The germline V gene encodes CDR1 MDHEN and CDR2 SYDVKM. With 11 bases clipped from V and 7 bases from J, the junction kept 11 bases outside the gene matches. CDR3 size: 13 residues. CDR3 amino acids: CAGRDSPWQPQHF. CDR3 coding DNA: TGTGCCGGCCGGGACAGTCCGTGGCAGCCCCAGCATTTT.

The chain has TRBV2 and TRBJ2-3; the D gene is possibly TRBD1 (5 bases). Germline CDR1 SNHLY, CDR2 FYNNEI. V lost 2 bases, J lost 4 bases, and 13 bases lay in between. The CDR3 consists of 15 residues. The CDR3 coding sequence is TGTGCCAGCAGTGAACGGATGGAAGGGGCAGATACGCAGTATTTT. Its protein is CASSERMEGADTQYF.

To note about this clone: The sample carries other DNA sequences with the same CDR3. V gene TRBV19 combines with J gene TRBJ1-5; unclear D gene. This CDR3 contains 13 residues. V dropped 1 base and J dropped 5 bases, with 6 bases sitting between them. Germline CDR1 and CDR2: LNHDA and SQIVND (reference sequence). The CDR3 spells CASSIGAHQPQHF. CDR3 DNA: TGTGCCAGTAGTATAGGGGCCCATCAGCCCCAGCATTTT.

This chain uses TRBV19 with TRBJ1-2; the D gene is possibly TRBD1 (6 bases). This CDR3 region has 15 residues. The V and J ends lost 3 bases and 5 bases respectively, with 16 bases between them. CDR1 LNHDA and CDR2 SQIVND come from the germline V gene (reference sequence). The CDR3 protein is CASSIGTSSEYGYTF. CDR3 in DNA: TGTGCCAGTAGTATCGGGACATCATCGGAGTATGGCTACACCTTC.

The rearrangement links TRBV5-6 to TRBJ2-1; a possible D gene is TRBD1 (6 bases). The V end was cut by 0 bases, the J end by 4 bases, with 14 bases between. This CDR3 spans 16 amino acids. CDR1 is SGHDT, CDR2 YYEEEE, per germline. The CDR3 spells CASSLEAGEIYNEQFF. CDR3 DNA: TGTGCCAGCAGCTTGGAAGCAGGGGAGATATACAATGAGCAGTTCTTC. Full variable domain (outside the CDR3, taken from reference TRBV5-6 and TRBJ2-1): DAGVTQSPTHLIKTRGQQVTLRCSPKSGHDTVSWYQQALGQGPQFIFQYYEEEERQRGNFPDRFSGHQFPNYSSELNVNALLLGDSALYLCASSLEAGEIYNEQFFGPGTRLTVL.

The chain uses TRBV6-1 and TRBJ2-7; no clear D gene. With 4 bases removed from V and 3 bases from J, the gap between germline ends came to 7 bases. From germline, CDR1 is MNHNS and CDR2 SASEGT. The CDR3 runs 12 residues. In DNA form, the CDR3 reads TGTGCCAGCAGTGGATCAAGCTACGAGCAGTACTTC. It specifies CASSGSSYEQYF.

The rearrangement links TRBV7-9 to TRBJ2-4; a weak D match, TRBD2 (6 bases). CDR1 is SEHNR and CDR2 is FQNEAQ in the germline V gene (reference sequence). V was pared by 4 bases and J by 9 bases, with 16 bases between. There are 14 residues in the CDR3. The CDR3 sequence is CASSSGEAVGIQYF. For the CDR3, the DNA is TGTGCCAGCAGCTCGGGGGAAGCGGTCGGCATTCAGTACTTC.

The chain's CDR3 is CASTVGASEGTGELFF. The CDR3 nucleotides are TGTGCCAGCACCGTTGGGGCCTCCGAGGGCACCGGGGAGCTGTTTTTT. V usage is TRBV9 and J usage is TRBJ2-2; the D call may be TRBD1 or TRBD2 (5 bases each). This CDR3 comprises 16 residues. Germline V gene data show CDR1 as SGDLS and CDR2 as YYNGEE. Trimming stripped 6 bases from V and 4 bases from J, with 19 bases between. Together with reference TRBV9 and TRBJ2-2, the CDR3 gives the full variable domain: DSGVTQTPKHLITATGQRVTLRCSPRSGDLSVYWYQQSLDQGLQFLIQYYNGEERAKGNILERFSAQQFPDLHSELNLSSLELGDSALYFCASTVGASEGTGELFFGEGSRLTVL.

The chain carries TRBV27 and TRBJ1-2, with 9 bases identical to TRBD1. CDR3 length equals 15 residues. Germline loops: CDR1 MNHEY, CDR2 SMNVEV (reference sequence). J lost 3 bases, V lost 4 bases, and 6 bases had no gene match. In nucleotides, the CDR3 is TGTGCCAGCAGTTCATTACAGGGGGCTCACTATGGCTACACCTTC. Translated: CASSSLQGAHYGYTF.

This chain uses TRBV5-4 with TRBJ2-1; 9 bases line up with TRBD2. Trimming cost V 4 bases and J 9 bases; bases outside gene matches: 8. Germline assignment: CDR1 SGHNT and CDR2 YYREEE (reference sequence). The CDR3 consists of 14 residues. The CDR3 sequence: CASSRTSVWGEQFF. The CDR3 DNA reads TGTGCCAGCAGCCGGACTAGCGTCTGGGGTGAGCAGTTCTTC.

The chain is built from TRBV5-1 and TRBJ2-6, with D possibly TRBD2 on 5 matching bases. This CDR3 is built from 17 residues. Per the germline V gene, CDR1 is SGHRS and CDR2 is YFSETQ. V shed 7 bases and J shed 0 bases, with 17 bases lying between them. In nucleotides, the CDR3 is TGCGCCAGCGGAGAGGGCGTTTCCGTCTCTGGGGCCAACGTCCTGACTTTC. This encodes CASGEGVSVSGANVLTF.

About this clone itself: The junction differs from germline at one of its ends, possibly a read error. The same CDR3 is also encoded by other DNA sequences in this sample. V is TRBV27 and J is TRBJ2-7; TRBD2 aligns across 10 bases. CDR3 size: 15 residues. CDR1 and CDR2 (germline): MNHEY, SMNVEV (reference sequence). The CDR3 DNA reads TGTGCCAGCAGTTTGAGACTAGCGGGCCCCTATGAGCAGTACTTC. Translated, it gives CASSLRLAGPYEQYF.

The chain links TRBV18 to TRBJ1-5; tentative D call: TRBD1 (6 bases). Trimming left V 5 bases short and J 1 base short, with 12 bases between. Germline CDR1 reads KGHSH; CDR2 reads LQKENI. The CDR3 contains 15 residues. In DNA form, the CDR3 reads TGTGCCAGCTCAGCTCAAAGGGGGAGCAATCAGCCCCAGCATTTT. Protein sequence: CASSAQRGSNQPQHF. Filled out from reference TRBV18 and TRBJ1-5, the complete variable domain reads NAGVMQNPRHLVRRRGQEARLRCSPMKGHSHVYWYRQLPEEGLKFMVYLQKENIIDESGMPKERFSAEFPKEGPSILRIQQVVRGDSAAYFCASSAQRGSNQPQHFGDGTRLSIL.

This chain joins TRBV6-6 and TRBJ2-5; 8 bases align to TRBD1. The ends lost 6 bases at V and 1 base at J; junction bases unmatched: 10. This CDR3 has 16 residues. Germline V CDR1 and CDR2: MNHNY, SVGAGI (reference sequence). The CDR3 sequence is CASSLANRGTQETQYF. In DNA, the CDR3 is TGTGCCAGCAGCCTAGCCAACAGGGGGACCCAAGAGACCCAGTACTTC.